The rows below give T cell receptor beta chains drawn from one sample of a study of shared clonotypes between healthy human individuals. Repertoires were generated with immunoSEQ multiplex PCR, while TCRdb's copy carries only in-frame clones and drops some. The table lists hundreds of thousands of clones, 77% of them singletons. Sequenced material: PBMCs. The receptors originated from a woman in her forties in good health. Some clones in this sample may be carry-over from other donors' samples. Each CDR3 is given with its conserved first and last residue. Each record gives: CDR3 length, V gene, J gene, clone size, CDR3 protein. Size values are once, few and many counts, or a class for expanded clones, and some rows have none.

length: 13
V: TRBV14
J: TRBJ1-2
size: .
CDR3: CASSQVREAGYTF

length: 15
V: TRBV5-1
J: TRBJ2-3
size: .
CDR3: CASSLEGRRTDTQYF

length: 19
V: TRBV5-4
J: TRBJ2-3
size: .
CDR3: CASSPGLAGGVTSTDTQYF

length: 14
V: TRBV9
J: TRBJ1-1
size: .
CDR3: CASSGGTGNTEAFF

length: 13
V: TRBV7-2
J: TRBJ2-5
size: once
CDR3: CASSPERQETQYF

length: 15
V: TRBV11-2
J: TRBJ2-1
size: once
CDR3: CASSSPRGRGNEQFF

length: 11
V: TRBV19
J: TRBJ2-3
size: few
CDR3: CASSTGGTQYF

length: 14
V: TRBV7-3
J: TRBJ2-7
size: .
CDR3: CASSPTSGNYEQYF

length: 14
V: TRBV5-3
J: TRBJ1-4
size: .
CDR3: CARSSTWEGEKLFF

length: 15
V: TRBV27
J: TRBJ2-1
size: .
CDR3: CASSPRAALGNEQFF

length: 14
V: TRBV28
J: TRBJ2-7
size: .
CDR3: CASSGPLSSYEQYF

length: 15
V: TRBV6-4
J: TRBJ2-1
size: .
CDR3: CASSDGTSGGNEQFF

length: 15
V: TRBV28
J: TRBJ1-3
size: few
CDR3: CASSFFTGLGNTIYF

length: 16
V: TRBV11-3
J: TRBJ2-3
size: .
CDR3: CASSDRLAPNGDTQYF

length: 13
V: TRBV7-9
J: TRBJ1-1
size: .
CDR3: CASSSLGGGEAFF

length: 16
V: TRBV18
J: TRBJ2-1
size: .
CDR3: CASSPGRDSSYNEQFF

length: 16
V: TRBV27
J: TRBJ2-3
size: once
CDR3: CASSLRWQGETDTQYF

length: 16
V: TRBV7-3
J: TRBJ2-2
size: once
CDR3: CASSPLAGGLSGELFF

length: 14
V: TRBV27
J: TRBJ2-1
size: .
CDR3: CASRRDSHYNEQFF

length: 15
V: TRBV11-2
J: TRBJ1-5
size: .
CDR3: CASSPDRGSNQPQHF

length: 15
V: TRBV7-2
J: TRBJ2-7
size: .
CDR3: CASSFGLAGRYEQYF

length: 17
V: TRBV5-6
J: TRBJ2-1
size: .
CDR3: CASSLLPLAGYGNEQFF

length: 13
V: TRBV4-3
J: TRBJ2-7
size: .
CDR3: CASSQDLHYEQYF

length: 16
V: TRBV5-1
J: TRBJ2-7
size: .
CDR3: CASSLALGGLSYEQYF

length: 16
V: TRBV27
J: TRBJ2-6
size: once
CDR3: CANLKGGGFGANVLTF

length: 16
V: TRBV4-1
J: TRBJ1-5
size: .
CDR3: CASRLTPGQAYQPQHF